This record covers a single T cell receptor (beta chain). Its antigen remains unknown. This sample was taken from a study of PD-1 blockade in classical Hodgkin lymphoma. Assay: immunoSEQ multiplex PCR; the TCRdb copy retains only in-frame clones and omits some. This table has under 110,000 clones, about 89% appearing once. CDR1 is SGHTA, CDR2 FQGNSA, per germline. V lost 6 bases, J lost 5 bases, and 13 bases lay in between. CDR3 size: 13 residues. Relapse was seen in all patients after autologous stem cell transplantation, and brentuximab vedotin exposure was variable. Study results and limitations: Before treatment, complete responders showed about the same diversity as newly diagnosed patients.

This TCR derives from a human donor with classical Hodgkin lymphoma. Material: peripheral blood mononuclear cells (PBMCs), obtained before the second cycle of nivolumab. The chain couples TRBV7-2 to TRBJ2-5, with D maybe TRBD2 (6 bases). CDR3 in amino acids: CASSSTRVETQYF. CDR3 in DNA: TGTGCCAGCAGTTCGACTAGGGTGGAGACCCAGTACTTC.